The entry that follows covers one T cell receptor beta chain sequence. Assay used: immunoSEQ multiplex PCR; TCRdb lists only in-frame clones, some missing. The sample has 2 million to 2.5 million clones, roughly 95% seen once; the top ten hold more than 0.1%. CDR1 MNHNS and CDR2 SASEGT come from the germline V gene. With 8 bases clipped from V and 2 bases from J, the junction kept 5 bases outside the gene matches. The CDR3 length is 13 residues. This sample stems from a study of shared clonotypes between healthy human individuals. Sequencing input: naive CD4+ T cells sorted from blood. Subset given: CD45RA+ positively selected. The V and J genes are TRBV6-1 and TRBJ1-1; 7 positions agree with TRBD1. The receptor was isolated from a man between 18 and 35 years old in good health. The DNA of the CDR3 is TGTGCCAGCGGAGGGACAGCTAACACTGAAGCTTTCTTT. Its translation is CASGGTANTEAFF.